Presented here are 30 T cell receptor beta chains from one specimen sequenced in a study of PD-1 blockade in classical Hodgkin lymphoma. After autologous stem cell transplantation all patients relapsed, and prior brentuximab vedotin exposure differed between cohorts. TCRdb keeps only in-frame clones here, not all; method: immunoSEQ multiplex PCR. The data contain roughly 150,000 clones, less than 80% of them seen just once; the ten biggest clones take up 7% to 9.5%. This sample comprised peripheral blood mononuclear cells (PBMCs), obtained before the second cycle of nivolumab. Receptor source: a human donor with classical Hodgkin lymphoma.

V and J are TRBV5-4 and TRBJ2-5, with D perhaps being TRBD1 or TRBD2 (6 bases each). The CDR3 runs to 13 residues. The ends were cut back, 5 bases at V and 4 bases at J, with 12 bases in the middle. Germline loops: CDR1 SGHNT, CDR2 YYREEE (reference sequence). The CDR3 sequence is CASSSRGGETQYF. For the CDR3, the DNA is TGTGCCAGCAGTAGCAGGGGAGGAGAGACCCAGTACTTC.

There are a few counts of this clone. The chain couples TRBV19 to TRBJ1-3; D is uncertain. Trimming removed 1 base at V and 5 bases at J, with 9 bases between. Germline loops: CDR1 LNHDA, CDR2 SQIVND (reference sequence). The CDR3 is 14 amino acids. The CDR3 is CASSIVEPRNTIYF. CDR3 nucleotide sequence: TGTGCCAGTAGTATAGTGGAACCTCGAAACACCATATATTTT.

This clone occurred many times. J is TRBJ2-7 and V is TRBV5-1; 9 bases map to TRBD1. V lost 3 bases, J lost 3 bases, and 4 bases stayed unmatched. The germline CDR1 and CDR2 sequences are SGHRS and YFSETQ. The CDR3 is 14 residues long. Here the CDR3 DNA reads TGCGCCAGCAGCTGGGACAGGGTCTTCTACGAGCAGTACTTC. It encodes CASSWDRVFYEQYF.

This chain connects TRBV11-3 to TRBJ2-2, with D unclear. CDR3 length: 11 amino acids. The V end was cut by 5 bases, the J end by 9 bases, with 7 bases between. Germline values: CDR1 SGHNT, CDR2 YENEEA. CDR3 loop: CASSPGRELFF. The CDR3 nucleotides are TGTGCCAGCAGCCCGGGCCGGGAGCTGTTTTTT.

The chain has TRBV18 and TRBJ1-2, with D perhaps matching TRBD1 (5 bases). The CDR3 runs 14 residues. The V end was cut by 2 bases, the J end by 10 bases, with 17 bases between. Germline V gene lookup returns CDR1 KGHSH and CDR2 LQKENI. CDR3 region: CASSPTGGESVYTF. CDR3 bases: TGTGCCAGCTCACCAACGGGGGGGGAGAGTGTCTACACCTTC.

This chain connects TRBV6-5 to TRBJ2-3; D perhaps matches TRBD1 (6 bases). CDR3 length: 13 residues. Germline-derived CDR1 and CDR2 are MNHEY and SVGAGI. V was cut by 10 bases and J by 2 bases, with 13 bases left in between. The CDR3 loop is CATGDTYTDTQYF. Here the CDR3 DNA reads TGTGCCACCGGGGACACTTACACAGATACGCAGTATTTT.

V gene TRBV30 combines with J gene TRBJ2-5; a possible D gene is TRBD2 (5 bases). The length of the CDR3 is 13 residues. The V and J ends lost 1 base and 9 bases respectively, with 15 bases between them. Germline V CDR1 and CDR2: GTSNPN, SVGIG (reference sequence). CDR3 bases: TGTGCCTGGAGTGAGGCAGCCTCCGGGGCCCAGTACTTC. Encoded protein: CAWSEAASGAQYF.

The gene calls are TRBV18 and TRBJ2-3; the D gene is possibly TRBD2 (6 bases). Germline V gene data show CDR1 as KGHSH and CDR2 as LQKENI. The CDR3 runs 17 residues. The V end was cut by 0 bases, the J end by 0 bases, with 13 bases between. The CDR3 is CASSPPGTGVSTDTQYF. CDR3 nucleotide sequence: TGTGCCAGCTCACCACCGGGCACGGGAGTGAGCACAGATACGCAGTATTTT.

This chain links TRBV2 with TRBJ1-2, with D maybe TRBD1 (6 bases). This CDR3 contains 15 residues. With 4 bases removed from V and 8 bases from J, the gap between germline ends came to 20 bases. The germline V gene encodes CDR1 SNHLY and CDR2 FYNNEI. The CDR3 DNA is TGTGCCAGCAGTGGAGCGTTTGGGGGCGACAAGGGCTACACCTTC. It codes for CASSGAFGGDKGYTF.

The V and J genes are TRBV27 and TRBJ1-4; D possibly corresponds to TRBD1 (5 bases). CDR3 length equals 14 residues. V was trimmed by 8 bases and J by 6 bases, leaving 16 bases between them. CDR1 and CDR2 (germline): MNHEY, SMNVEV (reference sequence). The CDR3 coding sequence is TGTGCCAGCGGCCGAGGGAGGGGTCATGAAAAACTGTTTTTT. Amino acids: CASGRGRGHEKLFF.

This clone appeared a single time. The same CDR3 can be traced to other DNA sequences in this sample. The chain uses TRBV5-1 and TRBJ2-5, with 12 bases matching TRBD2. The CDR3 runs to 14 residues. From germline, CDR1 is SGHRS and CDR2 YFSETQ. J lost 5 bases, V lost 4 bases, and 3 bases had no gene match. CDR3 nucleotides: TGCGCCAGCAGCCCCGGACTAGCGGGGGAGACCCAGTACTTC. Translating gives CASSPGLAGETQYF.

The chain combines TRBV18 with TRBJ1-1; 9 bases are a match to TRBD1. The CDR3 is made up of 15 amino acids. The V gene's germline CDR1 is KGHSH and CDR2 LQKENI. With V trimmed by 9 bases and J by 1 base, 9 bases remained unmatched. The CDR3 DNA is TGTGCCAGTGGGACAGGGAGATTTAGGAACACTGAAGCTTTCTTT. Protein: CASGTGRFRNTEAFF.

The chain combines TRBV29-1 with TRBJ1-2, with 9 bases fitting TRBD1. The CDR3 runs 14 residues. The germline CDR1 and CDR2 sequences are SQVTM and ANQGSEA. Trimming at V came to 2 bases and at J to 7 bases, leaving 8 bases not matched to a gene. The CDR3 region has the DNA TGCAGCGTTGAACCTGGGACAGGGCCTGCTGGCTACACCTTC. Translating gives CSVEPGTGPAGYTF.

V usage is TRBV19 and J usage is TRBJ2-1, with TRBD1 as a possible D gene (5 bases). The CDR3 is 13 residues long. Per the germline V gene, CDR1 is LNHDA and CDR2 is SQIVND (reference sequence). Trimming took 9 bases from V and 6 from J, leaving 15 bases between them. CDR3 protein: CASGLQGGNEQFF. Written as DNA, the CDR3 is TGTGCCAGCGGGCTCCAGGGTGGCAATGAGCAGTTCTTC. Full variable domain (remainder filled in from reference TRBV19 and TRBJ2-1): DGGITQSPKYLFRKEGQNVTLSCEQNLNHDAMYWYRQDPGQGLRLIYYSQIVNDFQKGDIAEGYSVSREKKESFPLTVTSAQKNPTAFYLCASGLQGGNEQFFGPGTRLTVL.

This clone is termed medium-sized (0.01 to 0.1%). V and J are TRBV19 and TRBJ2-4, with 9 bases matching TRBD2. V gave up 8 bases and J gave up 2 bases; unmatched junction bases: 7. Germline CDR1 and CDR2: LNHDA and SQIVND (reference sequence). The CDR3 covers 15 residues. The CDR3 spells CASSQRGVSKNIQYF. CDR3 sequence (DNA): TGTGCCAGTTCTCAGCGGGGGGTCTCCAAAAACATTCAGTACTTC.

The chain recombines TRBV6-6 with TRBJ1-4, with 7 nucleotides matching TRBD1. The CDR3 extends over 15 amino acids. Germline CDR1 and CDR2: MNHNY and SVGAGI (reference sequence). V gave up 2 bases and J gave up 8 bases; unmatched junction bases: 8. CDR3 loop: CASSYRYRGGEKLFF. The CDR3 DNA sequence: TGTGCCAGCAGTTACCGTTACAGGGGAGGAGAAAAACTGTTTTTT.

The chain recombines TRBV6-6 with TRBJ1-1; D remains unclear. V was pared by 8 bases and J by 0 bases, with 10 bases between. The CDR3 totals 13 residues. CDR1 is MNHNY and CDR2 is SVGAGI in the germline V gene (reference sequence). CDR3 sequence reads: CASCRWLNTEAFF. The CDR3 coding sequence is TGTGCCAGCTGCCGATGGCTGAACACTGAAGCTTTCTTT.

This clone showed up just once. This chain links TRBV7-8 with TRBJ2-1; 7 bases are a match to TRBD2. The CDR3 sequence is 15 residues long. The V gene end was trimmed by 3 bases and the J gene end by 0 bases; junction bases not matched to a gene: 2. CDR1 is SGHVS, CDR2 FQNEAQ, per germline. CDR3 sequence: CASSLGRGSYNEQFF. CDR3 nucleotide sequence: TGTGCCAGCAGCTTGGGGAGGGGCTCCTACAATGAGCAGTTCTTC.

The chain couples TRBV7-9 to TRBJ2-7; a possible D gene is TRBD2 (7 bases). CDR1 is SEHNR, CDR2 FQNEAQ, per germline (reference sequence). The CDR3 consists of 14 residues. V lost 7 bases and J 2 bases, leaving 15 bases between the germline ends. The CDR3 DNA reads TGTGCCAGCAATTCGGCGGGGGCAACCTACGAGCAGTACTTC. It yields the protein CASNSAGATYEQYF.

This chain's CDR3 is CSVPLSASTDTQYF. The CDR3 DNA sequence: TGCAGCGTCCCCCTATCAGCTAGCACAGATACGCAGTATTTT. The V gene is TRBV29-1, the J gene TRBJ2-3; D is unresolved. The V end lost 6 bases, the J end lost 0 bases, and 13 bases lay between the germline ends. There are 14 residues in the CDR3. The V gene's germline CDR1 is SQVTM and CDR2 ANQGSEA.

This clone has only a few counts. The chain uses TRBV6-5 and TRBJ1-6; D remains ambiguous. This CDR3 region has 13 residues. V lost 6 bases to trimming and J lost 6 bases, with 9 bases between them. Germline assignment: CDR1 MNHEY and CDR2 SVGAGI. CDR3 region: CASRNGVNSPLHF. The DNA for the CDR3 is TGTGCCAGCAGAAATGGGGTTAATTCACCCCTCCACTTT.

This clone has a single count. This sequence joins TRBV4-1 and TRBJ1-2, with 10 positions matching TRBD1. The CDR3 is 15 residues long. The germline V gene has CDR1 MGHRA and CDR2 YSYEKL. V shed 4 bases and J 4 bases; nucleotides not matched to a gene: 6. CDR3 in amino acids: CASSPETGGGYGYTF. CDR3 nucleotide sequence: TGCGCCAGCAGCCCTGAGACAGGGGGCGGCTATGGCTACACCTTC.

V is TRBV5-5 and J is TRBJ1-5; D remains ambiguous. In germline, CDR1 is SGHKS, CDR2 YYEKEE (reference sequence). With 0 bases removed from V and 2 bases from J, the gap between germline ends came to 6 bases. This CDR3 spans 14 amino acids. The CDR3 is CASSLGIRNQPQHF. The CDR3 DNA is TGTGCCAGCAGCTTGGGCATCCGCAATCAGCCCCAGCATTTT.

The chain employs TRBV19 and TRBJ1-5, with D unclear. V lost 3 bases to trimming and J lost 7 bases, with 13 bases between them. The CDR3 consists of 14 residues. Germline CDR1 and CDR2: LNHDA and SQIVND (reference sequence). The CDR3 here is CASSIYGEYQPQHF. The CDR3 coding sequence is TGTGCCAGTAGTATCTATGGGGAGTACCAGCCCCAGCATTTT. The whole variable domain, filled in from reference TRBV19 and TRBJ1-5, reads DGGITQSPKYLFRKEGQNVTLSCEQNLNHDAMYWYRQDPGQGLRLIYYSQIVNDFQKGDIAEGYSVSREKKESFPLTVTSAQKNPTAFYLCASSIYGEYQPQHFGDGTRLSIL.

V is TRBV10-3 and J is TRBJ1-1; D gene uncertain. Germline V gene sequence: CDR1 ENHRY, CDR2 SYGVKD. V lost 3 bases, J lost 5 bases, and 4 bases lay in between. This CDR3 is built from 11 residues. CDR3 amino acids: CAISDLTEAFF. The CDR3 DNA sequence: TGTGCCATCAGTGACCTGACTGAAGCTTTCTTT.

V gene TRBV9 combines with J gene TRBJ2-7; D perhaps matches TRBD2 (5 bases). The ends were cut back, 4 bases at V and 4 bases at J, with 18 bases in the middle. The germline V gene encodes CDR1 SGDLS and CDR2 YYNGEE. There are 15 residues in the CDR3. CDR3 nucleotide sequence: TGTGCCAGCAGCCCCTTGGGTGGGAGTGGGTACGAGCAGTACTTC. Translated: CASSPLGGSGYEQYF.

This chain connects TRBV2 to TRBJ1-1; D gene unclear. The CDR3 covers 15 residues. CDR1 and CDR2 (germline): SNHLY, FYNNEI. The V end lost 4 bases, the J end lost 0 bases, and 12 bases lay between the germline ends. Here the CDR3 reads CASSGVSGMNTEAFF. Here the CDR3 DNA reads TGTGCCAGCAGTGGAGTCAGTGGCATGAACACTGAAGCTTTCTTT.

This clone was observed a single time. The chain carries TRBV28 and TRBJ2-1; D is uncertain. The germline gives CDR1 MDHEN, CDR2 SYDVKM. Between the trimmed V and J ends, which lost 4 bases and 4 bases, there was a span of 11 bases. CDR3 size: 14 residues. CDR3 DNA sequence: TGTGCCAGCAGTTACCCCGACCAGTACAATGAGCAGTTCTTC. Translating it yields CASSYPDQYNEQFF.

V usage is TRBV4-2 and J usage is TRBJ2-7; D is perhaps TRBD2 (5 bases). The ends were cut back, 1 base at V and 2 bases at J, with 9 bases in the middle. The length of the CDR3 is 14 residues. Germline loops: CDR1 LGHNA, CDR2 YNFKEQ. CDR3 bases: TGTGCCAGCAGCCAAGGAGGGCGGACCTACGAGCAGTACTTC. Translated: CASSQGGRTYEQYF.

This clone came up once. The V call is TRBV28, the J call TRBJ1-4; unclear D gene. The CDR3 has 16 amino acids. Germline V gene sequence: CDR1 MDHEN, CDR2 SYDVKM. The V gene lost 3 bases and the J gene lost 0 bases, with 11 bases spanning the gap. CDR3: CASSFVDGATNEKLFF. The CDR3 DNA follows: TGTGCCAGCAGTTTTGTGGACGGCGCAACTAATGAAAAACTGTTTTTT.